The clone carrying this T cell receptor (beta chain) was found a few times. Its cognate antigen is unknown. These data are taken from a study of post-analysis software for immune sequencing data. Study-level background: Patients had relapsing-remitting, secondary progressive or progressive-relapsing multiple sclerosis; some lacked subtype.

TCR beta libraries were prepared from cDNA with unique molecular identifiers. Each sample of roughly 0.95 to 10 million input T cells yielded around 500,000 cDNA molecules, so each molecule approximated one T cell. Using its own MiXCR run on the PCR reads, TCRdb lists one record per CDR3 protein. The sample holds 750,000 to 950,000 distinct CDR3 sequences, around 50% seen once. CDR3 length: 14 amino acids. The V end was cut by 0 bases, the J end by 0 bases, with 9 bases between. Germline CDR1 reads DFQATT; CDR2 reads SNEGSKA (reference sequence). Study conclusions and caveats: Normalized Chao1 diversity was significantly reduced in patients versus controls. Same-batch preparations were strongly co-clustered by F measure. About 5 TRBV segments were significantly more frequent in patients than in controls. TRBV5-6, TRBV5-1 and TRBV20-1 were among these segments.

The receptor comes from a girl aged 10-17 years with multiple sclerosis. V usage is TRBV20-1 and J usage is TRBJ2-7, with D possibly TRBD2 on 6 matching bases. Material for sequencing was blood. CDR3 DNA sequence: TGCAGTGCTAGAGATGGGAGGCCCTCCTACGAGCAGTACTTC. It is translated as CSARDGRPSYEQYF.